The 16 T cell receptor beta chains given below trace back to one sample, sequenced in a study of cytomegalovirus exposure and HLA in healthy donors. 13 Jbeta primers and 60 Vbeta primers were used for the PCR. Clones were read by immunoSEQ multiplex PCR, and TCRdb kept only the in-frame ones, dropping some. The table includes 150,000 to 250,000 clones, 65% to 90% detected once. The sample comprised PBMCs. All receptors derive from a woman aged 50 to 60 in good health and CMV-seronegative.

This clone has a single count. The CDR3 region has the DNA TGTGCCAGCAGTGGACAGGGGGCCCCTAATGAAAAACTGTTTTTT. Translation gives CASSGQGAPNEKLFF. The chain couples TRBV2 to TRBJ1-4; TRBD1 agrees at 10 bases. This CDR3 is 15 amino acids long. The V gene's germline CDR1 is SNHLY and CDR2 FYNNEI. The trim removed 4 bases at V and 3 bases at J, leaving 2 bases unmatched. Full variable domain (remainder filled in from reference TRBV2 and TRBJ1-4): EPEVTQTPSHQVTQMGQEVILRCVPISNHLYFYWYRQILGQKVEFLVSFYNNEISEKSEIFDDQFSVERPDGSNFTLKIRSTKLEDSAMYFCASSGQGAPNEKLFFGSGTQLSVL.

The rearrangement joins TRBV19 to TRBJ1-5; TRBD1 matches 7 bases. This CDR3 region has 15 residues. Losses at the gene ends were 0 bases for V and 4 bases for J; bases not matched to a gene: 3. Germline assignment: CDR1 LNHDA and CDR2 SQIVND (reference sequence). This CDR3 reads CASSIDGRGNQPQHF. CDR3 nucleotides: TGTGCCAGTAGTATAGATGGCAGGGGGAATCAGCCCCAGCATTTT.

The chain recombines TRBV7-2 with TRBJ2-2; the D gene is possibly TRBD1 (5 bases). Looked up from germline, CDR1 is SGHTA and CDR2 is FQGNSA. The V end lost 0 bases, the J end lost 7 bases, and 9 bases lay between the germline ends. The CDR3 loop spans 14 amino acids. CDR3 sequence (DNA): TGTGCCAGCAGCTTAGCAGGGGTTGGCGGGGAGCTGTTTTTT. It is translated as CASSLAGVGGELFF.

CDR3 nucleotides: TGCGCCAGCAGTGAGCACAGGGCCGGTGAGCAGTACTTC. Amino acid sequence: CASSEHRAGEQYF. J is TRBJ2-5 and V is TRBV10-2; D is possibly TRBD1 (6 bases). Trimming removed 2 bases at V and 11 bases at J, with 15 bases between. This CDR3 spans 13 amino acids. Germline CDR1 WSHSY, CDR2 SAAADI.

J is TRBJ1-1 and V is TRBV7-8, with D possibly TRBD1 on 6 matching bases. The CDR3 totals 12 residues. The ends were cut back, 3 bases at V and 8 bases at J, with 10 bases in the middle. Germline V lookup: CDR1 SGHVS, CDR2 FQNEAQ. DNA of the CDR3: TGTGCCAGCAGCTTCACCACAGGGGAAGCTTTCTTT. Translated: CASSFTTGEAFF.

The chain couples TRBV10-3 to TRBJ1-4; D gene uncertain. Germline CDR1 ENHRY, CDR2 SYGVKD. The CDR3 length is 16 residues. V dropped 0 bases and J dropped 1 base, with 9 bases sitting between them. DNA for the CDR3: TGTGCCATCAGTGAGTCAGAATTCGGAACTAATGAAAAACTGTTTTTT. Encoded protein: CAISESEFGTNEKLFF.

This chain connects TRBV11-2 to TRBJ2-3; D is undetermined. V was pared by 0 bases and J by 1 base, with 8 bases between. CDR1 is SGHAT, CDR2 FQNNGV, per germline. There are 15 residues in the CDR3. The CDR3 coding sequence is TGTGCCAGCAGCTTAGACACAACACGCACAGATACGCAGTATTTT. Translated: CASSLDTTRTDTQYF.

CDR3 loop: CASRRGQGQGYTF. In DNA, the CDR3 is TGTGCCAGCAGGAGGGGGCAAGGGCAAGGCTACACCTTC. V is TRBV6-1 and J is TRBJ1-2; 7 bases match TRBD1. From germline, CDR1 is MNHNS and CDR2 SASEGT. The CDR3 sequence is 13 residues long. V lost 6 bases and J lost 8; bases outside the gene matches: 9.

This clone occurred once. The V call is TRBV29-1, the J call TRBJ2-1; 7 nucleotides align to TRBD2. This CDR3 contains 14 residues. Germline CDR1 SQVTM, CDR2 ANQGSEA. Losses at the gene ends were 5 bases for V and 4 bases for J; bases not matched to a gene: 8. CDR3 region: CSVRPREGYNEQFF. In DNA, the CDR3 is TGCAGCGTTCGCCCCAGGGAGGGGTACAATGAGCAGTTCTTC.

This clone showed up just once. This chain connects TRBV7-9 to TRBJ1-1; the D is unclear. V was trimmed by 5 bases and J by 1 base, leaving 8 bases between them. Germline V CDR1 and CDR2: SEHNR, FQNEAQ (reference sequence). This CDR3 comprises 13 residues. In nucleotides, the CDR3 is TGTGCCAGCAGCCCCCCTAGGAACACTGAAGCTTTCTTT. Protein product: CASSPPRNTEAFF.

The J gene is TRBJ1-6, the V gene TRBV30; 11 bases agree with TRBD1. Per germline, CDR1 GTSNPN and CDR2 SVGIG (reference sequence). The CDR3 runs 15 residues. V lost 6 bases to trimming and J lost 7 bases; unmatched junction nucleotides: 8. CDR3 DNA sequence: TGTGCCTGCCTTCACGGGACAGGGGGGAATTCACCCCTCCACTTT. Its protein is CACLHGTGGNSPLHF.

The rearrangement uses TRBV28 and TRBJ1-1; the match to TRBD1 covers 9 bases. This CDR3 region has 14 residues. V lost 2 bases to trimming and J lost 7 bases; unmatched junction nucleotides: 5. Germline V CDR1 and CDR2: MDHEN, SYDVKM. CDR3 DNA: TGTGCCAGCAGTTTAGGGACAGGGTTTTATGAAGCTTTCTTT. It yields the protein CASSLGTGFYEAFF.

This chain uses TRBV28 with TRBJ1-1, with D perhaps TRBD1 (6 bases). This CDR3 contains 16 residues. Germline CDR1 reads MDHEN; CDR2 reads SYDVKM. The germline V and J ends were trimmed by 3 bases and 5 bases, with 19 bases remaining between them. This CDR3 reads CASSFRGRGARTEAFF. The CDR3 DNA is TGTGCCAGCAGTTTCCGGGGGAGGGGGGCTCGGACTGAAGCTTTCTTT.

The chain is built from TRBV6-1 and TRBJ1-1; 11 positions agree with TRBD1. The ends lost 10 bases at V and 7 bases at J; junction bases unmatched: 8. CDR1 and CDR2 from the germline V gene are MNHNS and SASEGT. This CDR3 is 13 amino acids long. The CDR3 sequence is CATSGDRGIEAFF. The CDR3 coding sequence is TGTGCCACTTCGGGGGACAGGGGGATTGAAGCTTTCTTT.

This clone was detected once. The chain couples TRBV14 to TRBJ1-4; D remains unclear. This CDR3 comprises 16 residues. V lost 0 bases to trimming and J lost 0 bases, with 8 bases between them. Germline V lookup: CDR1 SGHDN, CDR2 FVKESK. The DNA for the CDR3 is TGTGCCAGCAGCCAAGATCTGCTAGCAACTAATGAAAAACTGTTTTTT. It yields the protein CASSQDLLATNEKLFF.

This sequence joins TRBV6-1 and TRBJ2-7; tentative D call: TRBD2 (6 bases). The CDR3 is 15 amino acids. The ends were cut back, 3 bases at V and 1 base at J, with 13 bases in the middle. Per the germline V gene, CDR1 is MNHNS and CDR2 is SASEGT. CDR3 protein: CASSEGAGVSYEQYF. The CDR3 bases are TGTGCCAGCAGTGAGGGAGCGGGCGTGTCCTACGAGCAGTACTTC.